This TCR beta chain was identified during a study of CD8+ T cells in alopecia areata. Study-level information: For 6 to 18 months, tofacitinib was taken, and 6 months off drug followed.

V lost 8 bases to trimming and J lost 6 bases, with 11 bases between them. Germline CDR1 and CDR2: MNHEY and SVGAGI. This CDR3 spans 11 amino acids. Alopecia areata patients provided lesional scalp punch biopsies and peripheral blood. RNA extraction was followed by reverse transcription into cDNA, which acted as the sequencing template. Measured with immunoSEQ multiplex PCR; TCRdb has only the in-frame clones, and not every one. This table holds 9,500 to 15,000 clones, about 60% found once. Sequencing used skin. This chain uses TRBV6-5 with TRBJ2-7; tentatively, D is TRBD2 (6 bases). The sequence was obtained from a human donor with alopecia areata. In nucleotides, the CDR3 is TGTGCCAGCGCAGGGAGGTCCGAGCAGTACTTC. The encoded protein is CASAGRSEQYF.